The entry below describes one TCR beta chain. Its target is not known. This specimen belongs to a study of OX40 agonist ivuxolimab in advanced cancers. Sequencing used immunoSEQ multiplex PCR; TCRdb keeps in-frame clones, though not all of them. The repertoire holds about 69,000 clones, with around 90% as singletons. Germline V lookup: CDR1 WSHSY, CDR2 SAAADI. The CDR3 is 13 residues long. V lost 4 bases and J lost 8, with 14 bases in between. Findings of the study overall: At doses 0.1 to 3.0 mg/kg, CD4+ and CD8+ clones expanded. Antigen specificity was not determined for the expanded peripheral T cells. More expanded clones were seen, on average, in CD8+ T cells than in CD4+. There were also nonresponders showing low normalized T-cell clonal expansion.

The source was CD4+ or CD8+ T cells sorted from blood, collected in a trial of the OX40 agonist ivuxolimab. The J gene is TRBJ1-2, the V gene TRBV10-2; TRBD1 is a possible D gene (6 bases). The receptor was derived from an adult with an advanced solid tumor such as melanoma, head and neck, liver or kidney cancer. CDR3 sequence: CASSGGAQKGYTF. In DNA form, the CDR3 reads TGCGCCAGCAGTGGGGGGGCGCAGAAAGGCTACACCTTC.